This entry lists 10 T cell receptor beta chains sequenced from one sample in a study of blood T cell repertoires in COVID-19. Using immunoSEQ multiplex PCR, the repertoire was profiled, and TCRdb retains in-frame clones only, with some absent. The repertoire includes tens of thousands of clones, more than 75% of them detected once, and around 5.3% sits in the top ten. The specimen was peripheral blood. The source of these receptors is a man in his forties or fifties with active COVID-19.

V gene TRBV4-1 combines with J gene TRBJ1-6; 7 bases map to TRBD1. Germline loops: CDR1 MGHRA, CDR2 YSYEKL. Trimming at V came to 4 bases and at J to 9 bases, leaving 12 bases not matched to a gene. This CDR3 comprises 16 residues. The chain's CDR3 is CASSLRQGVGRSPLHF. The CDR3 DNA sequence: TGCGCCAGCAGCCTCAGACAGGGCGTGGGACGTTCACCCCTCCACTTT.

This clone has just one count. The CDR3 coding sequence is TGTGCCAGCAGTCAGACAGTAGTAACAGATACGCAGTATTTT. Its translation: CASSQTVVTDTQYF. This rearrangement joins TRBV7-9 to TRBJ2-3, with a weak D call TRBD1 (5 bases). Germline V gives CDR1 SEHNR, CDR2 FQNEAQ (reference sequence). The length of the CDR3 is 14 residues. The V end was cut by 6 bases, the J end by 3 bases, with 13 bases between.

This clone occurred a few times. The genes are TRBV5-8 and TRBJ1-5; 10 bases agree with TRBD1. Germline trimming cut 3 bases from V and 7 bases from J; bases unmatched to any gene: 10. The CDR3 runs 16 residues. Germline CDR1 is SGHTS and CDR2 is YDEGEE. The CDR3 bases are TGTGCCAGCAGCTCCGGGACAGGGGTAATTATGCAGCCCCAGCATTTT. Its translation: CASSSGTGVIMQPQHF.

The rearrangement joins TRBV30 to TRBJ2-5, with D perhaps matching TRBD2 (6 bases). The CDR3 has 14 amino acids. The germline V gene has CDR1 GTSNPN and CDR2 SVGIG (reference sequence). V was clipped by 1 base and J by 4 bases, with 13 bases between them. CDR3: CAWSAQTAGETQYF. The CDR3, as DNA: TGTGCCTGGAGTGCCCAAACAGCGGGAGAGACCCAGTACTTC. Drawing the rest from reference TRBV30 and TRBJ2-5, the complete variable domain is SQTIHQWPATLVQPVGSPLSLECTVEGTSNPNLYWYRQAAGRGLQLLFYSVGIGQISSEVPQNLSASRPQDRQFILSSKKLLLSDSGFYLCAWSAQTAGETQYFGPGTRLLVL.

CDR3 sequence reads: CSVGGPGKNIQYF. DNA for the CDR3: TGCAGCGTTGGGGGGCCGGGGAAAAACATTCAGTACTTC. The gene calls are TRBV29-1 and TRBJ2-4; perhaps TRBD1 as D (6 bases). V was cut by 4 bases and J by 4 bases, with 11 bases left in between. This CDR3 has 13 amino acids. In germline, CDR1 is SQVTM, CDR2 ANQGSEA.

The chain combines TRBV27 with TRBJ2-1; D not resolved. Trimming pared 6 bases from V and 3 bases from J, leaving 15 bases between. The CDR3 is 15 residues long. Germline V gene data show CDR1 as MNHEY and CDR2 as SMNVEV (reference sequence). CDR3 sequence: CASRRTRAIYNEQFF. DNA of the CDR3: TGTGCCAGCAGGCGTACGAGAGCGATCTACAATGAGCAGTTCTTC.

This clone was seen just once. CDR3 region: CASSYSRGTQYF. As DNA, the CDR3 is TGTGCCAGCAGTTACTCCCGGGGGACCCAGTACTTC. This sequence joins TRBV6-2 or TRBV6-3 and TRBJ2-5, with a weak D call TRBD2 (5 bases). This CDR3 has 12 amino acids. Per germline, CDR1 MNHEY and CDR2 SVGEGT. Between the trimmed V and J ends, which lost 0 bases and 7 bases, there was a span of 6 bases.

The genes are TRBV19 and TRBJ2-7, with 7 nucleotides matching TRBD1. Germline V lookup: CDR1 LNHDA, CDR2 SQIVND (reference sequence). The CDR3 is 13 amino acids. Trimming at V came to 3 bases and at J to 7 bases, leaving 6 bases not matched to a gene. Here the CDR3 reads CASSIWSGGEQYF. The CDR3 bases are TGTGCCAGTAGTATTTGGTCAGGGGGAGAGCAGTACTTC. Drawing the rest from reference TRBV19 and TRBJ2-7, the complete variable domain is DGGITQSPKYLFRKEGQNVTLSCEQNLNHDAMYWYRQDPGQGLRLIYYSQIVNDFQKGDIAEGYSVSREKKESFPLTVTSAQKNPTAFYLCASSIWSGGEQYFGPGTRLTVT.

The V gene is TRBV2, the J gene TRBJ2-7; TRBD1 agrees at 12 bases. The length of the CDR3 is 14 residues. Trimming removed 6 bases from V and 5 bases from J; junction bases left unmatched: 5. Germline CDR1 is SNHLY and CDR2 is FYNNEI. The CDR3 loop is CASRGDRGLNEQYF. The DNA of the CDR3 is TGTGCCAGCAGGGGGGACAGGGGGCTCAACGAGCAGTACTTC.

The gene calls are TRBV20-1 and TRBJ2-1; 9 bases are shared with TRBD2. This CDR3 is built from 15 residues. The V gene's germline CDR1 is DFQATT and CDR2 SNEGSKA (reference sequence). V gave up 3 bases and J gave up 0 bases; unmatched junction bases: 3. Written as DNA, the CDR3 is TGCAGTGCTAGTCAAGCGGGGGGCTCCTACAATGAGCAGTTCTTC. It yields the protein CSASQAGGSYNEQFF.